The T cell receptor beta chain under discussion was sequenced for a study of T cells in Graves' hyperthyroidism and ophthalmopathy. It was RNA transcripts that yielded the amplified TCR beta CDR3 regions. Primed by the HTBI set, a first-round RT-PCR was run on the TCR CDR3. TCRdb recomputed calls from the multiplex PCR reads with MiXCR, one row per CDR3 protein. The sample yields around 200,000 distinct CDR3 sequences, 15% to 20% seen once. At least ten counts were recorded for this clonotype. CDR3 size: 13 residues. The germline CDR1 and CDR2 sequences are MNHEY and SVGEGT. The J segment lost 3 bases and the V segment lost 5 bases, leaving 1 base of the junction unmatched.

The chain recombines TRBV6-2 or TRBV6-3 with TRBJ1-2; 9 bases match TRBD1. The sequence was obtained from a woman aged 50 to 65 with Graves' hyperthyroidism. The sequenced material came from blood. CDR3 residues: CASSDRGYYGYTF. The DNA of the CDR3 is TGTGCCAGCAGTGACAGGGGGTACTATGGCTACACCTTC.